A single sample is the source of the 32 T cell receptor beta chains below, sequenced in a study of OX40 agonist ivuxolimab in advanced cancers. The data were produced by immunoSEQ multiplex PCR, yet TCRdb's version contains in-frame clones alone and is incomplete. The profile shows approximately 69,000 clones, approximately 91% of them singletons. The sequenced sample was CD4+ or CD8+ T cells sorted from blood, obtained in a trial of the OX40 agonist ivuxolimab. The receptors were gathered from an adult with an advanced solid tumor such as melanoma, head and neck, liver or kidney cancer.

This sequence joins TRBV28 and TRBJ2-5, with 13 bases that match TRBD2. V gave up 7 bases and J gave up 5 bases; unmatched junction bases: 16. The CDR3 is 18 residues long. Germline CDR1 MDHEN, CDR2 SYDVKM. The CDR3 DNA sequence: TGTGCCAGCACCACAACCAAAAGGGGACTAGCGGGAATGGAGACCCAGTACTTC. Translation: CASTTTKRGLAGMETQYF.

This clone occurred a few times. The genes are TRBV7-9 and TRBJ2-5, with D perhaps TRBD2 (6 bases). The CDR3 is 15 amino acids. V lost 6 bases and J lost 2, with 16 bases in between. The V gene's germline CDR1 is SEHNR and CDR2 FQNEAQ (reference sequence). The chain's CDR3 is CASRPTRDFQETQYF. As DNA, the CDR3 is TGTGCCAGCAGACCAACCCGGGACTTTCAAGAGACCCAGTACTTC.

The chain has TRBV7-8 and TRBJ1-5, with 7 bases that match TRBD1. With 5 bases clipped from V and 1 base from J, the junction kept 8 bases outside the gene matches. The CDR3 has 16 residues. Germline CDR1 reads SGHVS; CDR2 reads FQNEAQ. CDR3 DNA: TGTGCCAGCAGCCCCCGGACAGGAAGGAGCAATCAGCCCCAGCATTTT. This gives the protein CASSPRTGRSNQPQHF.

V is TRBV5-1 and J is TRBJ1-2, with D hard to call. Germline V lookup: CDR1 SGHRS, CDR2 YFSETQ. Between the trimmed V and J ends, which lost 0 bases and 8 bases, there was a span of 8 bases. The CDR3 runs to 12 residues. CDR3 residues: CASSLEHGGYTF. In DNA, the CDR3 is TGCGCCAGCAGCTTGGAACACGGAGGCTACACCTTC.

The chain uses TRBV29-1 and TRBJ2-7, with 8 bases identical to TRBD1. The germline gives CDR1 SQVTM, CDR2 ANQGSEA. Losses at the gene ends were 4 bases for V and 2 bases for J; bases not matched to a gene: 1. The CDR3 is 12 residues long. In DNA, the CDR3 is TGCAGCGTTGGGGACAGGACCTACGAGCAGTACTTC. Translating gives CSVGDRTYEQYF.

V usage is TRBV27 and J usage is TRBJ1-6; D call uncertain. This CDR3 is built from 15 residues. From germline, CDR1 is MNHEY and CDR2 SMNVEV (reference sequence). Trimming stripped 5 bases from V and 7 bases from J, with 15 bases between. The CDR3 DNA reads TGTGCCAGCAGTGCAACCGGACTGGGGAATTCACCCCTCCACTTT. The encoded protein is CASSATGLGNSPLHF.

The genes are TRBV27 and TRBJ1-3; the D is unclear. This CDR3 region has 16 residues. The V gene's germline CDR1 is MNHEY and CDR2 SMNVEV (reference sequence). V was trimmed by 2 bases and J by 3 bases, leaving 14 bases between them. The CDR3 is CASSLSGRQGGNTIYF. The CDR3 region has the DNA TGTGCCAGCAGTTTAAGTGGGCGCCAAGGTGGAAACACCATATATTTT.

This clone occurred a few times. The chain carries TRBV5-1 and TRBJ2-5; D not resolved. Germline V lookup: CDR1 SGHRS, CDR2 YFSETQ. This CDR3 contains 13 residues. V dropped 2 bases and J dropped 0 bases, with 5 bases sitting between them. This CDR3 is CASSFTNQETQYF. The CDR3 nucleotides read TGCGCCAGCAGCTTCACTAACCAAGAGACCCAGTACTTC.

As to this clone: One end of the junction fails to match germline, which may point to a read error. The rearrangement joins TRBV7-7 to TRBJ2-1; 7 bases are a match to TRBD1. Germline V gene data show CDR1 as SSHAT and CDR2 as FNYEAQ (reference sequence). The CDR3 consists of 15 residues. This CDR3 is CASSLDRVPINEQFF. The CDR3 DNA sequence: TGTGCTAGCAGCTTAGACAGGGTCCCAATCAATGAGCAGTTCTTC. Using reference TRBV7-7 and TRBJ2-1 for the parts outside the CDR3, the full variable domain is GAGVSQSPRYKVTKRGQDVTLRCDPISSHATLYWYQQALGQGPEFLTYFNYEAQPDKSGLPSDRFSAERPEGSISTLTIQRTEQRDSAMYRCASSLDRVPINEQFFGPGTRLTVL.

The CDR3 spells CASSLLLPGQGPSGQYF. CDR3 nucleotides: TGTGCCAGCAGCTTACTGCTCCCGGGACAGGGGCCCTCCGGGCAGTACTTC. The rearrangement joins TRBV7-8 to TRBJ2-7, with 10 bases matching TRBD1. In germline, CDR1 is SGHVS, CDR2 FQNEAQ. V lost 2 bases and J lost 9; bases outside the gene matches: 16. The CDR3 extends over 17 amino acids.

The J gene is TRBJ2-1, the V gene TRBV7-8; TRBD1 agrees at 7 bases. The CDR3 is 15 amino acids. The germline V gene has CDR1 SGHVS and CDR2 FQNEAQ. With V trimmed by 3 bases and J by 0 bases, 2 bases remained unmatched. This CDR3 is CASSLTGSSYNEQFF. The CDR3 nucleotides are TGTGCCAGCAGCTTGACAGGGAGCTCCTACAATGAGCAGTTCTTC. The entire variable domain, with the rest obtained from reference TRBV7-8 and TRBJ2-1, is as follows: GAGVSQSPRYKVAKRGQDVALRCDPISGHVSLFWYQQALGQGPEFLTYFQNEAQLDKSGLPSDRFFAERPEGSVSTLKIQRTQQEDSAVYLCASSLTGSSYNEQFFGPGTRLTVL.

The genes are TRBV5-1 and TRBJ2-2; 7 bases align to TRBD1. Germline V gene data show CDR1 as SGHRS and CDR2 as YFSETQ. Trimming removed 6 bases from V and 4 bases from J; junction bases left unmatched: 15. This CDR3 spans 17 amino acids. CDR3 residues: CASKLAGGAGGTGELFF. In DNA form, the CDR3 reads TGCGCCAGCAAGCTTGCTGGGGGCGCAGGGGGCACCGGGGAGCTGTTTTTT.

In DNA, the CDR3 is TGCGCCAGCAGCACCGGACAGGGGGGTCAGCCCCAGCATTTT. Residues: CASSTGQGGQPQHF. The V gene is TRBV5-1, the J gene TRBJ1-5; 10 positions match TRBD1. Looked up from germline, CDR1 is SGHRS and CDR2 is YFSETQ. V lost 4 bases and J lost 6; bases outside the gene matches: 4. The length of the CDR3 is 14 residues.

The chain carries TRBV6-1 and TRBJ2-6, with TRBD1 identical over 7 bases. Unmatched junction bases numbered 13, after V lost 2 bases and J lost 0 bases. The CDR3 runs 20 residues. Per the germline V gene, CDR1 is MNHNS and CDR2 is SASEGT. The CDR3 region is CASSENFGGQSSSGANVLTF. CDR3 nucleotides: TGTGCCAGCAGTGAAAATTTTGGGGGACAGAGTTCCTCTGGGGCCAACGTCCTGACTTTC.

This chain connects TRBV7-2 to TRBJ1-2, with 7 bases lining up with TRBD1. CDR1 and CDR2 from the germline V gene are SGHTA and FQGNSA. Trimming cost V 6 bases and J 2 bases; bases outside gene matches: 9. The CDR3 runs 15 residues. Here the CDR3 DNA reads TGTGCCAGCAGATATCTCAGGGGGGCGAACTATGGCTACACCTTC. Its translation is CASRYLRGANYGYTF.

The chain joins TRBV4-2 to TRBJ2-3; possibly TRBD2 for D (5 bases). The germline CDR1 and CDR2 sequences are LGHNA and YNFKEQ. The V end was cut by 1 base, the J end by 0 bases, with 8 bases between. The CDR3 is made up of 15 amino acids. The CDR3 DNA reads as TGTGCCAGCAGCCAAGGGAGCGGAAGCACAGATACGCAGTATTTT. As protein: CASSQGSGSTDTQYF.

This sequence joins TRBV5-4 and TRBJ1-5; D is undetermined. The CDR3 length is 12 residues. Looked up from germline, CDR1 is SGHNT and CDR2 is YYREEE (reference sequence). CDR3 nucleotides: TGTGTTAGGGTTGGGAGCAATCAGCCCCAGCATTTT. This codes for CVRVGSNQPQHF. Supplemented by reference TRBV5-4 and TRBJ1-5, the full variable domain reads ETGVTQSPTHLIKTRGQQVTLRCSSQSGHNTVSWYQQALGQGPQFIFQYYREEENGRGNFPPRFSGLQFPNYSSELNVNALELDDSALYLCVRVGSNQPQHFGDGTRLSIL.

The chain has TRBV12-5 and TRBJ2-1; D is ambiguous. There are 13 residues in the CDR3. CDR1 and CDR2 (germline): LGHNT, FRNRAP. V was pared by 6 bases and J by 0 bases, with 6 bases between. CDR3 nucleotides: TGTGCTAGTGGCAAGGGCTCCTACAATGAGCAGTTCTTC. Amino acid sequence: CASGKGSYNEQFF.

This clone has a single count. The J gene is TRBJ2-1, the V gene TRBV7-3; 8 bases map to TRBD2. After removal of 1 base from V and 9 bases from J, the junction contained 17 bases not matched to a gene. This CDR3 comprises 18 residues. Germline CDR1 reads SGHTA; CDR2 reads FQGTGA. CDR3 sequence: CASSLIPPTSGRSGEQFF. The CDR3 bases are TGTGCCAGCAGCTTAATCCCCCCTACTAGCGGAAGAAGTGGTGAGCAGTTCTTC.

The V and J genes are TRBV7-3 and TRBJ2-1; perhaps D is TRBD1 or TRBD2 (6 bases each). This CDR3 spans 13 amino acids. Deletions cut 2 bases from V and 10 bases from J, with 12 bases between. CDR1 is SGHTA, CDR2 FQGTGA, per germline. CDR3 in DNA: TGTGCCAGCAGCTTAGTGTTGGGGGGCGAGCAGTTCTTC. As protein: CASSLVLGGEQFF.

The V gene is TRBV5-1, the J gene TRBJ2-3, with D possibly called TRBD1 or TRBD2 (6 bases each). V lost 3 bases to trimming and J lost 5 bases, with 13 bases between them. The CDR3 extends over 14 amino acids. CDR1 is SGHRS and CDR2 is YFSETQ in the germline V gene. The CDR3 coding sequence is TGCGCCAGCAGCTCGGGGGCCCCTGGAGATACGCAGTATTTT. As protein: CASSSGAPGDTQYF. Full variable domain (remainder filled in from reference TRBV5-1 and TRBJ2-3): KAGVTQTPRYLIKTRGQQVTLSCSPISGHRSVSWYQQTPGQGLQFLFEYFSETQRNKGNFPGRFSGRQFSNSRSEMNVSTLELGDSALYLCASSSGAPGDTQYFGPGTRLTVL.

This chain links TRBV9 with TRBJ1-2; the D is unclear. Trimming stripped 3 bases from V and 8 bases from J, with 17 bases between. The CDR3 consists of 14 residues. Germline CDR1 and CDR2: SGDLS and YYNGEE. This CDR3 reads CASSETTVAGGYTF. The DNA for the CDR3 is TGTGCCAGCAGCGAAACCACGGTGGCTGGAGGCTACACCTTC. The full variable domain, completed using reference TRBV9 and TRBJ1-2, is DSGVTQTPKHLITATGQRVTLRCSPRSGDLSVYWYQQSLDQGLQFLIQYYNGEERAKGNILERFSAQQFPDLHSELNLSSLELGDSALYFCASSETTVAGGYTFGSGTRLTVV.

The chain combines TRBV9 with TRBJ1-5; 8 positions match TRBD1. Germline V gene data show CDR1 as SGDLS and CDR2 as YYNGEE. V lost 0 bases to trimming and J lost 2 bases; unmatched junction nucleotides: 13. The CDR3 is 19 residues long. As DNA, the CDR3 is TGTGCCAGCAGCGTAGACGGAGGGACAGGCGGGCAGGGCAATCAGCCCCAGCATTTT. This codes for CASSVDGGTGGQGNQPQHF.

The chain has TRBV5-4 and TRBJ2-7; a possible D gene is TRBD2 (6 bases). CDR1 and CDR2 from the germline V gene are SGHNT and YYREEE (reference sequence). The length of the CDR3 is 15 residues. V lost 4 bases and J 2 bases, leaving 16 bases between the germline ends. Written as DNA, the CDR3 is TGTGCCAGCAGCCCCCGTGGTAGCGGTGCCTACGAGCAGTACTTC. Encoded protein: CASSPRGSGAYEQYF.

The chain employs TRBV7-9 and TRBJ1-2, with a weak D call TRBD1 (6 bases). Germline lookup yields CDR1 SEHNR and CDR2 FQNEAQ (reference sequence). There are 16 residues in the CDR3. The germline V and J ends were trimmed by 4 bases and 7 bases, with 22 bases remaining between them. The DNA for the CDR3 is TGTGCCAGCAGCTCCTCGGATGGGGGGGCCTATGGTGGCTACACCTTC. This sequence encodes CASSSSDGGAYGGYTF.

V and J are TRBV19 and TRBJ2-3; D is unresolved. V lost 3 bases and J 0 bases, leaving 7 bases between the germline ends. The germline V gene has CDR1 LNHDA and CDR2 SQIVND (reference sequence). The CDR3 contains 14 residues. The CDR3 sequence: CASSMLGSTDTQYF. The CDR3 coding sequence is TGTGCCAGTAGTATGCTAGGCAGCACAGATACGCAGTATTTT.

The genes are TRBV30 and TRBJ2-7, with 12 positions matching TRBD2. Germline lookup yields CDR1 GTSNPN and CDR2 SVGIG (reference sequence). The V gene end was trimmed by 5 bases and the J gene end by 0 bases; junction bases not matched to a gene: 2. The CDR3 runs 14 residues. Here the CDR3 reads CAWRTSGTSYEQYF. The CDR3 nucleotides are TGTGCCTGGCGGACTAGCGGGACCTCCTACGAGCAGTACTTC.

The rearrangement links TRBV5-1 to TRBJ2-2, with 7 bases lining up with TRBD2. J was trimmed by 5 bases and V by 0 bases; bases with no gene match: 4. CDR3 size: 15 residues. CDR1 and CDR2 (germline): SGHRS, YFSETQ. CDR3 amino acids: CASSLAPAGTGELFF. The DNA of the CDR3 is TGCGCCAGCAGCTTGGCCCCAGCGGGGACCGGGGAGCTGTTTTTT.

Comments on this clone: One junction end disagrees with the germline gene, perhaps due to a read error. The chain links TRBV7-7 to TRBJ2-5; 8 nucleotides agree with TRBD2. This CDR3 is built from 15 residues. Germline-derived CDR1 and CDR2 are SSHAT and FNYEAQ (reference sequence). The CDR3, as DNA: TGTGCTAGCAGCCCCCGGGAGGGGTACCAAGAGACCCAGTACTTC. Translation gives CASSPREGYQETQYF.

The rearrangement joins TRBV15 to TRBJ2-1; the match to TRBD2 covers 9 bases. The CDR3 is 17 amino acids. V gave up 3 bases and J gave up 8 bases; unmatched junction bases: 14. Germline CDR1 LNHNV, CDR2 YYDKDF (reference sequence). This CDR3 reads CATSRDIGSGRSHEQFF. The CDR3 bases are TGTGCCACCAGCAGGGATATTGGGAGCGGGAGGTCCCATGAGCAGTTCTTC.

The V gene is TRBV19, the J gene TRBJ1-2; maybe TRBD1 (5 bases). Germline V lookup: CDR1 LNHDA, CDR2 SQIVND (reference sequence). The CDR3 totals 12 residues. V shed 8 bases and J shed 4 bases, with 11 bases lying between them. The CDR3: CASRTGLYGYTF. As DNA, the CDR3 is TGTGCCAGTCGTACGGGGCTCTATGGCTACACCTTC. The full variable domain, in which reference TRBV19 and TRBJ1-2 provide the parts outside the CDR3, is DGGITQSPKYLFRKEGQNVTLSCEQNLNHDAMYWYRQDPGQGLRLIYYSQIVNDFQKGDIAEGYSVSREKKESFPLTVTSAQKNPTAFYLCASRTGLYGYTFGSGTRLTVV.

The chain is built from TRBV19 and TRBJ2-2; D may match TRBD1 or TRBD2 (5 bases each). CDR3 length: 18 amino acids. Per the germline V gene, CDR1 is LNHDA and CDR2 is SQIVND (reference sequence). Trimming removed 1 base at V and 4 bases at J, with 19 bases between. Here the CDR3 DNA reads TGTGCCAGTAGTATAGCCCGTACCGGGGCTTACAGCACCGGGGAGCTGTTTTTT. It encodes CASSIARTGAYSTGELFF.